This T cell receptor beta chain was sequenced for a study of regulatory T cells in long-lasting Graves disease. Time point described: persistent/refractory GD, antithyroid drugs over 5 years with positive TRAb. PBMCs were the source of the RNA used for TCR sequencing. V was clipped by 1 base and J by 2 bases; unmatched bases: 5. CDR1 and CDR2 from the germline V gene are SGHTA and FQGNSA. The CDR3 consists of 16 residues. As for this clonotype: Its specificity is not known.

Overall study results and limits: Those with persistent Graves' had less TCR diversity than newly diagnosed patients. It was in persistent disease that TRBV28, TRBJ1-2 and TRBJ2-5 were favored. New patients shared about 880 public clonotypes, fewer than the roughly 2,600 shared by persistent patients.

Researchers made TCR beta libraries by using iRepertoire HTBI primers and running Arm-PCR on CDR3 regions. How the authors handled the data: Throughout the samples, researchers identified fewer than 80 TRBV and about 15 TRBJ segments. TCRdb reanalysed the multiplex PCR reads using MiXCR and keeps one entry per CDR3 protein. What appears here as the V and J calls and clone size reflects TCRdb's work, not the paper's. The sample lists 400,000 or so distinct CDR3 sequences, about a quarter seen once, with roughly 28% in the top ten. The source was peripheral blood mononuclear cells (PBMCs), collected when the disease was refractory, from a patient treated with antithyroid drugs. This receptor was obtained from a female donor with Graves disease. The V and J genes are TRBV7-2 and TRBJ2-3; 8 bases agree with TRBD2. The CDR3 DNA reads as TGTGCCAGCAGCTTAGGAGCGGGGGCGAACACAGATACGCAGTATTTT. Its protein is CASSLGAGANTDTQYF.